This T cell receptor beta chain emerged from a study of CXCR3-negative and CXCR3-positive naive CD8 T cells. On the study more broadly: Across all libraries, TRB reads numbered approximately 140 million, with about 1.5 +/- 0.3 million in each library. General study findings and limits: CXCR3-positive naive cells had TRB CDR3s that were more hydrophobic than CXCR3-negative naive cells had. Naive cells that were CXCR3-negative or CXCR3-positive used TRBV-TRBJ genes alike, while memory cells diverged. Memory CD8+ cells showed much lower diversity, while both naive subsets were comparably high.

From germline, CDR1 is SGHTA and CDR2 FQGNSA. This CDR3 region has 16 residues. All TRB cDNA libraries came from 5' RACE performed with UMI labels. TCRdb reprocessed the 5' RACE reads and keeps a single row for each CDR3 protein, giving no DNA. The table gives 60,000 to 70,000 distinct CDR3 sequences; the top ten clones make up under 0.8% of it. In the case of this clonotype: Its specificity is not known.

This chain connects TRBV7-2 to TRBJ2-1; TCRdb selects TRBD1, and the lack of DNA leaves this call unchecked. Sequencing input: naive CXCR3+ CD8+ T cells from blood. The subset: CD45RO-CCR7+CD27+CD95- naive CD8+ T cells expressing CXCR3 (TNR3+). The sequence was collected from a human donor in good health. Some clones in this sample may be carry-over from other donors' samples. The CDR3 loop is CASSLTPDLGYNEQFF.